This T cell receptor beta chain was obtained from a study of radiotherapy plus CTLA-4 blockade in lung cancer. Study-level information: Of all patients, more than 15% responded objectively and approximately 29% showed disease control. Whole-study results and caveats: Interferon-beta, together with early blood T cell clone dynamics, reportedly best predicted response.

Profiling relied on immunoSEQ multiplex PCR, and the TCRdb table lists in-frame clones only, not all of them. The sample lists 90,000 to 100,000 clones, 70% to 90% occurring once. Germline loops: CDR1 ENHRY, CDR2 SYGVKD. With 4 bases removed from V and 5 bases from J, the gap between germline ends came to 7 bases. The length of the CDR3 is 12 residues. In the case of this clone: Its antigen is currently unknown.

Ipilimumab CTLA-4 blockade and focal radiation were given to patients with chemo-refractory metastatic non-small-cell lung cancer. This rearrangement joins TRBV10-3 to TRBJ2-3; D is tentatively TRBD1 or TRBD2 (5 bases each). The origin of this receptor is a human donor with non-small cell lung cancer that progressed on radiotherapy plus ipilimumab. Specimen: peripheral blood, collected from a patient treated with radiotherapy plus ipilimumab. The CDR3 loop is CAISGGGDTQYF. The DNA for the CDR3 is TGTGCCATCAGTGGTGGGGGAGATACGCAGTATTTT.